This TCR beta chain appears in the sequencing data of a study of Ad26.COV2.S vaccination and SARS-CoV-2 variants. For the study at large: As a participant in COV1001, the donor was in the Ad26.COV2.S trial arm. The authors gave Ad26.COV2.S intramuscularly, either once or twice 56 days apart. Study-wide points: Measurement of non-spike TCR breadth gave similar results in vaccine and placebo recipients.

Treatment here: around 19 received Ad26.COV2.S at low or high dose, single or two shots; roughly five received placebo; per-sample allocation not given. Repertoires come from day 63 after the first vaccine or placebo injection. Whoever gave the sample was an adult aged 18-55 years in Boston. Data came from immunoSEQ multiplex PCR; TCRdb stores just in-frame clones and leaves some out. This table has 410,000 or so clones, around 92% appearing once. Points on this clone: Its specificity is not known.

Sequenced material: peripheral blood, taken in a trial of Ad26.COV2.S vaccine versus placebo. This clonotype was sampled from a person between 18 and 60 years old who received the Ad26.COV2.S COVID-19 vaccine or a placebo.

In nucleotides, the CDR3 is TGTGCCAGCAGTTACGACAGGGGGCTGTACAATGAGCAGTTCTTC. Protein sequence: CASSYDRGLYNEQFF. The chain has TRBV6-2 or TRBV6-3 and TRBJ2-1; TRBD1 matches at 10 bases. Germline CDR1 and CDR2: MNHEY and SVGEGT. The CDR3 is made up of 15 amino acids. V lost 2 bases to trimming and J lost 4 bases; unmatched junction nucleotides: 2.